A single TCR beta chain is shown here with its context. The data belong to a study of control samples from healthy donors and cancer patients. Sequencing was performed with immunoSEQ multiplex PCR; in TCRdb, only in-frame clones are kept and a portion is missing. The table lists tens of thousands of clones, around nine tenths of them singletons. This CDR3 has 13 residues. The V end was cut by 2 bases, the J end by 4 bases, with 8 bases between. Germline CDR1 LGHDT, CDR2 YNNKEL (reference sequence). The receptor was isolated from a man aged 50-60 years with head and neck cancer. The sequenced material came from PBMCs. This rearrangement joins TRBV3-1 (or the pseudogene TRBV3-2) to TRBJ1-1; D remains unclear. This CDR3 reads CASSQSRFTEAFF. The CDR3 bases are TGTGCCAGCAGCCAATCGCGATTCACTGAAGCTTTCTTT.